This T cell receptor (beta chain) derives from a study of cytomegalovirus exposure and HLA in healthy donors. Study-wide points: In a later analysis, at a false discovery rate of 0.05, 15,000 to 20,000 TCR beta sequences matched HLA alleles.

Comment on this clone: Its antigen is still unknown.

The PCR had 60 Vbeta and 13 Jbeta primers. Only in-frame clones appear in the TCRdb table, and some are missing; sequencing was by immunoSEQ multiplex PCR. Counted here are 150,000 to 200,000 clones, 80% occurring once; the ten biggest clones make up 1.5% to 2%. CDR3 length: 16 residues. With V trimmed by 3 bases and J by 5 bases, 8 bases remained unmatched. The germline gives CDR1 LNHDA, CDR2 SQIVND (reference sequence). The chain links TRBV19 to TRBJ2-1; 9 bases agree with TRBD1. This receptor was taken from a woman under 40 in good health and CMV-seronegative. Sequenced sample: PBMCs. The CDR3 DNA sequence: TGTGCCAGTAGTATTTGGGAGGGACAGGGCCACAATGAGCAGTTCTTC. Encoded protein: CASSIWEGQGHNEQFF.